One sample yielded the 26 T cell receptor beta chains listed below, sequenced in a study of T-cell memory formation after mild COVID-19 (dated by TCRdb to the early 2020s). Library preparation was by 5' RACE. The instrument was an Illumina NovaSeq 6000. TCRdb cleaned the public reads at Q25 with fastp, built clones with MiXCR and kept in-frame beta chains. Here each entry gathers all rows of one CDR3 protein and keeps the most common genes and DNA. For this sample the table gives under 450,000 distinct CDR3 sequences, of which around 14% were detected only once. The biggest ten clones account for 22% of the sample. The sample consisted of PBMCs or a T cell subset sorted from them (not recorded which). The receptors were gathered from a man between 18 and 35 years old who had mild COVID-19 (a few samples of this study predate the infection). The sample titles of this study are shuffled in the database, so cell type and time point are left out; the donor was told from shared clones.

V gene TRBV29-1 combines with J gene TRBJ1-2, with TRBD1 identical over 8 bases. The germline V gene encodes CDR1 SQVTM and CDR2 ANQGSEA. V lost 0 bases and J lost 7; bases outside the gene matches: 4. The CDR3 runs 13 residues. CDR3 residues: CSVEDRTGPGYTF. CDR3 coding DNA: TGCAGCGTTGAAGATAGGACAGGGCCTGGCTACACCTTC.

This clonotype occurred a few times. CDR3 region: CASSLTSTSGGPTDTQYF. The CDR3, as DNA: TGTGCCAGCAGCCTCACCTCAACTAGCGGGGGGCCCACAGATACGCAGTATTTT. The chain has TRBV7-2 and TRBJ2-3; 12 bases are shared with TRBD2. The ends lost 5 bases at V and 2 bases at J; junction bases unmatched: 11. This CDR3 has 18 amino acids. Per the germline V gene, CDR1 is SGHTA and CDR2 is FQGNSA.

The genes are TRBV20-1 and TRBJ2-1, with 8 bases fitting TRBD2. The CDR3 sequence is 13 residues long. V was pared by 2 bases and J by 9 bases, with 6 bases of the junction left unmatched. Germline CDR1 is DFQATT and CDR2 is SNEGSKA (reference sequence). The CDR3 loop is CSARSAGGAEQFF. CDR3 nucleotide sequence: TGCAGTGCTAGATCCGCGGGGGGTGCTGAGCAGTTCTTC.

This clonotype was seen a few times. The rearrangement joins TRBV18 to TRBJ1-1; weak D call: TRBD1 (6 bases). The CDR3 totals 15 residues. Germline values: CDR1 KGHSH, CDR2 LQKENI. Between the trimmed V and J ends, which lost 3 bases and 2 bases, there was a span of 13 bases. The CDR3 region has the DNA TGTGCCAGCTCACCGAGGACAGTCGCAAACACTGAAGCTTTCTTT. Its protein product is CASSPRTVANTEAFF.

The gene calls are TRBV5-1 and TRBJ1-4; D is unclear. Looked up from germline, CDR1 is SGHRS and CDR2 is YFSETQ. The V gene lost 4 bases and the J gene lost 0 bases, with 10 bases spanning the gap. The CDR3 covers 15 residues. The CDR3 nucleotides are TGCGCCAGCAGCATCCGAAGCGCAACTAATGAAAAACTGTTTTTT. It codes for CASSIRSATNEKLFF.

This clonotype was recorded a few times. The chain carries TRBV4-1 and TRBJ2-7; D unresolved. Trimming removed 6 bases from V and 4 bases from J, with 4 bases in between. This CDR3 is 10 amino acids long. CDR1 and CDR2 from the germline V gene are MGHRA and YSYEKL. The CDR3 here is CASRSYEQYF. CDR3 coding DNA: TGCGCCAGCAGGTCGTACGAGCAGTACTTC.

The chain recombines TRBV5-5 with TRBJ1-2; D remains ambiguous. V was trimmed by 0 bases and J by 2 bases, leaving 26 bases between them. This CDR3 is built from 20 residues. Germline V gene sequence: CDR1 SGHKS, CDR2 YYEKEE (reference sequence). In nucleotides, the CDR3 is TGTGCCAGCAGCTTGGGTCACTTTCGTCCGGACCCGGGGAGCAACTATGGCTACACCTTC. Protein sequence: CASSLGHFRPDPGSNYGYTF.

This chain joins TRBV29-1 and TRBJ2-1, with D possibly TRBD1 on 5 matching bases. The CDR3 contains 14 residues. Trimming stripped 3 bases from V and 8 bases from J, with 17 bases between. Looked up from germline, CDR1 is SQVTM and CDR2 is ANQGSEA. CDR3 residues: CSVDDRGQGYEQFF. The CDR3 DNA sequence: TGCAGCGTTGACGACCGAGGCCAGGGATATGAGCAGTTCTTC.

The genes are TRBV6-6 and TRBJ2-5; no firm D call. Germline CDR1 MNHNY, CDR2 SVGAGI (reference sequence). V was pared by 4 bases and J by 2 bases, with 11 bases between. This CDR3 spans 14 amino acids. The CDR3 DNA reads TGTGCCAGCAGTTGGATCGGGTCACAAGAGACCCAGTACTTC. Translating it yields CASSWIGSQETQYF.

At least ten counts were recorded for this clonotype. The chain couples TRBV5-1 to TRBJ2-3; D gene ambiguous. From germline, CDR1 is SGHRS and CDR2 YFSETQ. The V gene lost 3 bases and the J gene lost 4 bases, with 12 bases spanning the gap. This CDR3 spans 14 amino acids. CDR3 sequence reads: CASSSGLRPDTQYF. Written as DNA, the CDR3 is TGCGCCAGCAGCTCAGGATTACGCCCAGATACGCAGTATTTT.

The V gene is TRBV10-3, the J gene TRBJ2-2; 10 nucleotides agree with TRBD1. Trimming took 6 bases from V and 3 from J; bases not matched to a gene: 7. This CDR3 comprises 16 residues. Looked up from germline, CDR1 is ENHRY and CDR2 is SYGVKD. This chain's CDR3 is CAIRPTGTGDTGELFF. The CDR3 DNA follows: TGTGCCATCAGACCGACCGGGACAGGGGACACCGGGGAGCTGTTTTTT.

This clonotype was detected a few times. V and J are TRBV20-1 and TRBJ2-3; a possible D gene is TRBD1 (6 bases). Trimming pared 3 bases from V and 3 bases from J, leaving 16 bases between. Looked up from germline, CDR1 is DFQATT and CDR2 is SNEGSKA (reference sequence). This CDR3 has 15 amino acids. The CDR3 nucleotides are TGCAGTGCTAGGGGCCCATTAGGGGGTACAGATACGCAGTATTTT. Protein: CSARGPLGGTDTQYF.

CDR3 bases: TGTGCCAGCAGCGTAGACACAGGGTATGGCTACACCTTC. It is translated as CASSVDTGYGYTF. V gene TRBV9 combines with J gene TRBJ1-2; D possibly corresponds to TRBD1 (6 bases). Germline-derived CDR1 and CDR2 are SGDLS and YYNGEE. The V end was cut by 0 bases, the J end by 5 bases, with 8 bases between. This CDR3 is built from 13 residues.

The chain recombines TRBV5-1 with TRBJ1-1; TRBD1 agrees at 7 bases. There are 15 residues in the CDR3. Germline V gene data show CDR1 as SGHRS and CDR2 as YFSETQ. The V segment lost 4 bases and the J segment 3 bases; nucleotides outside the gene matches: 9. CDR3 coding DNA: TGCGCCAGCAGCCCGGACAGGTGGGGCGACACTGAAGCTTTCTTT. It encodes CASSPDRWGDTEAFF.

The chain links TRBV4-1 to TRBJ1-2; D not resolved. Germline V CDR1 and CDR2: MGHRA, YSYEKL. Trimming left V 2 bases short and J 1 base short, with 5 bases between. CDR3 length equals 13 residues. The CDR3 is CASSQLDNYGYTF. Written as DNA, the CDR3 is TGCGCCAGCAGCCAATTGGATAACTATGGCTACACCTTC.

V usage is TRBV4-1 and J usage is TRBJ1-5; 7 bases match TRBD1. The CDR3 is 16 residues long. Per germline, CDR1 MGHRA and CDR2 YSYEKL. V was clipped by 1 base and J by 3 bases; unmatched bases: 6. The DNA for the CDR3 is TGCGCCAGCAGCCAAGCTACAGGGGCGATCAATCAGCCCCAGCATTTT. Translation: CASSQATGAINQPQHF.

The chain is built from TRBV28 and TRBJ2-6; D is undetermined. CDR1 and CDR2 (germline): MDHEN, SYDVKM. V shed 2 bases and J shed 1 base, with 9 bases lying between them. The CDR3 has 16 amino acids. CDR3 sequence (DNA): TGTGCCAGCAGTTTAGCTGAGATTTCTGGGGCCAACGTCCTGACTTTC. This encodes CASSLAEISGANVLTF.

This chain links TRBV6-5 with TRBJ1-2; TRBD1 might be the D (5 bases). Germline CDR1 reads MNHEY; CDR2 reads SVGAGI. CDR3 size: 15 residues. V was shortened by 8 bases and J by 0 bases, with 16 bases between the two germline ends. The CDR3 spells CASLTQGGSNYGYTF. For the CDR3, the DNA is TGTGCCAGCCTCACCCAGGGAGGCTCTAACTATGGCTACACCTTC.

This clonotype was seen only a few times. The chain couples TRBV6-2 or TRBV6-3 to TRBJ2-2; the D is unclear. Trimming removed 0 bases at V and 7 bases at J, with 12 bases between. CDR1 is MNHEY, CDR2 SVGEGT, per germline. This CDR3 region has 15 residues. The CDR3: CASSYSPPWSGELFF. CDR3 DNA sequence: TGTGCCAGCAGTTACTCCCCCCCGTGGAGCGGGGAGCTGTTTTTT.

The chain recombines TRBV3-1 with TRBJ2-5, with a possible D match to TRBD2 (5 bases). Germline V gene lookup returns CDR1 LGHDT and CDR2 YNNKEL (reference sequence). The CDR3 runs 13 residues. V was cut by 10 bases and J by 2 bases, with 14 bases left in between. The DNA of the CDR3 is TGTGCCACCCTCCTGTCGGGGCAAGAGACCCAGTACTTC. Its translation: CATLLSGQETQYF.

The chain recombines TRBV11-2 with TRBJ2-4; possibly TRBD2 for D (6 bases). The CDR3 spans 15 residues. The V end lost 5 bases, the J end lost 0 bases, and 11 bases lay between the germline ends. Per germline, CDR1 SGHAT and CDR2 FQNNGV. DNA for the CDR3: TGTGCCAGCAGCCTACGGGGGTTAGCCAAAAACATTCAGTACTTC. The encoded protein is CASSLRGLAKNIQYF.

V gene TRBV7-9 combines with J gene TRBJ2-5; TRBD1 agrees at 10 bases. J lost 3 bases, V lost 5 bases, and 6 bases had no gene match. Germline V lookup: CDR1 SEHNR, CDR2 FQNEAQ (reference sequence). This CDR3 has 15 residues. CDR3 amino acids: CASSGTGTGEETQYF. The DNA of the CDR3 is TGTGCCAGCAGCGGAACCGGGACAGGGGAAGAGACCCAGTACTTC.

This clonotype was counted between two and nine times. This sequence joins TRBV5-5 and TRBJ2-7; D may match TRBD1 or TRBD2 (5 bases each). The CDR3 has 12 residues. Trimming stripped 3 bases from V and 7 bases from J, with 11 bases between. Germline V gene sequence: CDR1 SGHKS, CDR2 YYEKEE (reference sequence). The CDR3 coding sequence is TGTGCCAGCAGCTCAGGGAGCGGAGAGCAGTACTTC. Translation: CASSSGSGEQYF.

The table lists this clonotype with a few counts. The chain employs TRBV20-1 and TRBJ1-1; 9 bases line up with TRBD1. Germline V gene data show CDR1 as DFQATT and CDR2 as SNEGSKA (reference sequence). The CDR3 extends over 13 amino acids. The V and J ends lost 3 bases and 5 bases, in that order; junction bases with no gene match: 4. CDR3 sequence (DNA): TGCAGTGCTAGCCTTGGACAGGGGACTGAAGCTTTCTTT. Its translation is CSASLGQGTEAFF.

Many counts were recorded for this clonotype. The rearrangement joins TRBV3-2 to TRBJ2-7. TRBV3-2 constitutes a pseudogene. The CDR3 spans 13 residues. In nucleotides, the CDR3 is TGTGCCAGCAGCCAAGACGGAGACTACGAGCAGTACGTC. Protein sequence: CASSQDGDYEQYV.

This clonotype occurred a few times. The chain combines TRBV28 with TRBJ2-2; tentatively, D is TRBD1 or TRBD2 (5 bases each). V was cut by 7 bases and J by 1 base, with 16 bases left in between. The CDR3 sequence is 16 residues long. CDR1 and CDR2 from the germline V gene are MDHEN and SYDVKM. The CDR3 DNA sequence: TGTGCCAGCACCTACGGGGACCGAAGGAACACCGGGGAGCTGTTTTTT. As protein: CASTYGDRRNTGELFF. The variable domain in full, completed from reference TRBV28 and TRBJ2-2, reads DVKVTQSSRYLVKRTGEKVFLECVQDMDHENMFWYRQDPGLGLRLIYFSYDVKMKEKGDIPEGYSVSREKKERFSLILESASTNQTSMYLCASTYGDRRNTGELFFGEGSRLTVL.